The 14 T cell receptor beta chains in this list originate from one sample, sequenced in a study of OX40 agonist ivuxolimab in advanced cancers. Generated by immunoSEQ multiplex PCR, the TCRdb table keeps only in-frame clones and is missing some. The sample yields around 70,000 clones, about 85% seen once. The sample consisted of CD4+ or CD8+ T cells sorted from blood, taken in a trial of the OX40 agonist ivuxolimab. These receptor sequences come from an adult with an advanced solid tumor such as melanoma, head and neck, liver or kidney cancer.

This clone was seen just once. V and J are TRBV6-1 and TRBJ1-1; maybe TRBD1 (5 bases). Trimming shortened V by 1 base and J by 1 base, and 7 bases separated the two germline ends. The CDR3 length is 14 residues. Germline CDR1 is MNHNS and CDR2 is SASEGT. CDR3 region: CASSEGGTNTEAFF. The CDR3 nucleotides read TGTGCCAGCAGTGAAGGGGGCACGAACACTGAAGCTTTCTTT.

The CDR3 sequence is CASMDASSGNTIYF. The CDR3 DNA follows: TGCGCCAGCATGGACGCTAGCTCTGGAAACACCATATATTTT. The chain joins TRBV5-1 to TRBJ1-3; D is undetermined. V lost 6 bases, J lost 0 bases, and 10 bases lay in between. This CDR3 has 14 residues. Germline V gives CDR1 SGHRS, CDR2 YFSETQ.

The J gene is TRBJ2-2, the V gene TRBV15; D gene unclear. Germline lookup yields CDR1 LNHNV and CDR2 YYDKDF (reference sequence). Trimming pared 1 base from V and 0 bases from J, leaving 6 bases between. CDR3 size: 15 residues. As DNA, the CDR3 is TGTGCCACCAGCAGAGTTCAAGCGAACACCGGGGAGCTGTTTTTT. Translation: CATSRVQANTGELFF.

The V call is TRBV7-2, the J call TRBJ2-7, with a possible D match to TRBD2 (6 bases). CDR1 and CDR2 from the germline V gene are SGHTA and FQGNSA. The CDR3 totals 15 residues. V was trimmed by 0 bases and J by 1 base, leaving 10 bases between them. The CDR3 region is CASSLAGGGSYEQYF. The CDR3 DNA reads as TGTGCCAGCAGCTTAGCGGGTGGGGGGTCCTACGAGCAGTACTTC.

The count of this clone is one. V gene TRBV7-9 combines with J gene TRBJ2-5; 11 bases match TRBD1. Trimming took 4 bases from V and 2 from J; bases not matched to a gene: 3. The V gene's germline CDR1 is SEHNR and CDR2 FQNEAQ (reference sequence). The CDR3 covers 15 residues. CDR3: CASSSGTGGQETQYF. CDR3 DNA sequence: TGTGCCAGCAGCTCCGGGACAGGGGGGCAAGAGACCCAGTACTTC. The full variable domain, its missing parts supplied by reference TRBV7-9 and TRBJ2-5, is DTGVSQNPRHKITKRGQNVTFRCDPISEHNRLYWYRQTLGQGPEFLTYFQNEAQLEKSRLLSDRFSAERPKGSFSTLEIQRTEQGDSAMYLCASSSGTGGQETQYFGPGTRLLVL.

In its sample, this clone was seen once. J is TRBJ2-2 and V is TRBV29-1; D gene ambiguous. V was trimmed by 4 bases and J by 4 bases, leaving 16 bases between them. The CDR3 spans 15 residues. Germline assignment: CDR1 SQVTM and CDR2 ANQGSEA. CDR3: CSVVTFSGPTGELFF. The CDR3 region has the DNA TGCAGCGTTGTGACTTTTTCCGGGCCCACCGGGGAGCTGTTTTTT.

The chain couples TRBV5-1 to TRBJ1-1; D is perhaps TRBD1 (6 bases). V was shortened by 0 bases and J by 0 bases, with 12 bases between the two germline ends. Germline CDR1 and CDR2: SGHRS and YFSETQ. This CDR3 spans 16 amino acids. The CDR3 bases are TGCGCCAGCAGCTTGGGCAGGGACAACTTGAACACTGAAGCTTTCTTT. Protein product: CASSLGRDNLNTEAFF. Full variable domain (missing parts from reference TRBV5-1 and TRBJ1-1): KAGVTQTPRYLIKTRGQQVTLSCSPISGHRSVSWYQQTPGQGLQFLFEYFSETQRNKGNFPGRFSGRQFSNSRSEMNVSTLELGDSALYLCASSLGRDNLNTEAFFGQGTRLTVV.

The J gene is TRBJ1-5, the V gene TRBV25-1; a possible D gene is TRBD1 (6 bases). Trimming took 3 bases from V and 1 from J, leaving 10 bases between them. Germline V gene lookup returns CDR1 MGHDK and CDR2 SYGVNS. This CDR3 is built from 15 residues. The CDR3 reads CASSEGAQSNQPQHF. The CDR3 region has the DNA TGTGCCAGCAGTGAGGGGGCCCAAAGCAATCAGCCCCAGCATTTT.

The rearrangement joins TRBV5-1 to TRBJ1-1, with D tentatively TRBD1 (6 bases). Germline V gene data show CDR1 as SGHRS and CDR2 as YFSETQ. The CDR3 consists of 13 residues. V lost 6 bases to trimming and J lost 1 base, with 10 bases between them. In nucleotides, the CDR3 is TGCGCCAGCAACCAGGGGACGAACACTGAAGCTTTCTTT. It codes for CASNQGTNTEAFF.

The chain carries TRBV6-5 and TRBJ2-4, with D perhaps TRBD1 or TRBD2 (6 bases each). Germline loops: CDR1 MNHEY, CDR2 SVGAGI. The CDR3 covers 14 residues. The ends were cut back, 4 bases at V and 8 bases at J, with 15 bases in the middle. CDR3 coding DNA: TGTGCCAGCAGTTCCATTCGGAGGGGGGACATTCAGTACTTC. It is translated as CASSSIRRGDIQYF.

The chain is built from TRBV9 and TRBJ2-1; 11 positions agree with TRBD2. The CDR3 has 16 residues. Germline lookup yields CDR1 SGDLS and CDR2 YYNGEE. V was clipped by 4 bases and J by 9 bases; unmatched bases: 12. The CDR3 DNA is TGTGCCAGCAGCTCCCGACTAGCGGGAAGGCCCAGTGAGCAGTTCTTC. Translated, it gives CASSSRLAGRPSEQFF.

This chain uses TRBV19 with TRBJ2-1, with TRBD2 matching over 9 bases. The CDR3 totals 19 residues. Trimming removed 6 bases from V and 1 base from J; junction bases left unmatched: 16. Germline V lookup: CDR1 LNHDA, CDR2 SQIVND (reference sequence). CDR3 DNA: TGTGCCAGTAGCTCCATCGGGTCCGGGACTAGCAGTTCCTACAATGAGCAGTTCTTC. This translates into CASSSIGSGTSSSYNEQFF.

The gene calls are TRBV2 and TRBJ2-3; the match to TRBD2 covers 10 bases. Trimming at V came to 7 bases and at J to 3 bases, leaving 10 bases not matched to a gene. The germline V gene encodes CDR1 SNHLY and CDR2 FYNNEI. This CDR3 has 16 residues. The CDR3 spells CASIAPSGSTTDTQYF. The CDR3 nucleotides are TGTGCCAGCATTGCCCCTAGCGGGAGTACGACAGATACGCAGTATTTT.

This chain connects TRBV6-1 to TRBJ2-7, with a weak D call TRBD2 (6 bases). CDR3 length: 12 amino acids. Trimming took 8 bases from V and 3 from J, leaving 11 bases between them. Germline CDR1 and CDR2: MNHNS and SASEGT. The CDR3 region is CASRRDFYEQYF. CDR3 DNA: TGTGCCAGCCGCCGGGACTTCTACGAGCAGTACTTC.